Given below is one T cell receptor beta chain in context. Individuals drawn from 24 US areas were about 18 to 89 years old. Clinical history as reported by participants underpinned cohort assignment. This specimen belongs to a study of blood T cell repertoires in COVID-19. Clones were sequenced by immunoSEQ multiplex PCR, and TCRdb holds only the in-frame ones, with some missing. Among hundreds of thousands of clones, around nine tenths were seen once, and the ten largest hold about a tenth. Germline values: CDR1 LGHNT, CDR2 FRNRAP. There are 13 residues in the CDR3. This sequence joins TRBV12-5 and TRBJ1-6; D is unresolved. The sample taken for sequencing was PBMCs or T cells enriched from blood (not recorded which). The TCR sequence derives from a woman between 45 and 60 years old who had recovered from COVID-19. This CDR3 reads CAGSLLRRSPLHF. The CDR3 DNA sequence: TGTGCCGGGAGTCTATTGAGGCGTTCACCCCTCCACTTT. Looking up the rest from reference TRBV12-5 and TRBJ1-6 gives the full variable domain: DARVTQTPRHKVTEMGQEVTMRCQPILGHNTVFWYRQTMMQGLELLAYFRNRAPLDDSGMPKDRFSAEMPDATLATLKIQPSEPRDSAVYFCAGSLLRRSPLHFGNGTRLTVT.